The present entry profiles one T cell receptor beta chain with its context. The germline CDR1 and CDR2 sequences are MNHEY and SMNVEV (reference sequence). V lost 3 bases and J lost 1, with 9 bases in between. The CDR3 is made up of 14 amino acids. This record comes from a study of blood T cell repertoires in COVID-19. Whole-study context: Samples taken during acute and convalescent COVID-19 were collected in the United States, Italy and Spain. Sources were T cells, B-cell-depleted T cells, or PBMCs; the material itself was cDNA or gDNA.

Adults between about 18 and 89 years of age took part from 20 to 25 US areas. Cohort assignment relied on participant-reported clinical history. The protocol was immunoSEQ multiplex PCR, while the TCRdb copy is restricted to in-frame clones and leaves out a portion. This sample has about 240,000 clones, with roughly 87% found just once. The gene calls are TRBV27 and TRBJ1-1; D gene ambiguous. The material sequenced was PBMCs or T cells enriched from blood (not recorded which). The source of this sequence is a young woman with acute COVID-19. The DNA for the CDR3 is TGTGCCAGCAGTTTGGAGGCGGGGAACACTGAAGCTTTCTTT. It specifies CASSLEAGNTEAFF.